This is a list of T cell receptor beta chains from one sample in a study of patients and donors after allogeneic stem cell transplantation. Each CDR3 protein gets one entry after TCRdb re-called the RT-PCR reads with MiXCR. This sample has roughly 880,000 distinct CDR3 sequences; about a sixth occur once, and the top ten carry 6%. The sample consisted of blood, either unsorted or a sorted T cell fraction (not recorded which). The source of these receptors is a human donor who was either an allogeneic HSCT recipient or a stem cell or donor lymphocyte infusion donor (not recorded which). It is not recorded whose cells these are; they may come from a transplant donor. The CDR3 runs from the conserved cysteine through the conserved F or W. Fields, in order: clone size, J gene, D gene, V gene, CDR3 protein, CDR3 DNA. D genes are given only for firm matches. Size is omitted from some rows. Given values are once, few, many or a class for expanded clones.

abundance: .; j_gene: TRBJ2-2; d_gene: .; v_gene: TRBV28; CDR3aa: CASSFSKSNTGELFF; CDR3nt: TGTGCCAGCAGTTTTAGCAAGTCGAACACCGGGGAGCTGTTTTTT
abundance: many; j_gene: TRBJ2-7; d_gene: .; v_gene: TRBV20-1; CDR3aa: CSARAGAVYEQYF; CDR3nt: TGCAGTGCTAGAGCGGGGGCCGTCTACGAGCAGTACTTC
abundance: few; j_gene: TRBJ1-1; d_gene: .; v_gene: TRBV4-1; CDR3aa: CASSQGQKNTEAFF; CDR3nt: TGCGCCAGCAGCCAGGGACAAAAGAACACTGAAGCTTTCTTT
abundance: .; j_gene: TRBJ2-4; d_gene: .; v_gene: TRBV19; CDR3aa: CASRLTGVGLNIQYF; CDR3nt: TGTGCCAGTAGATTGACGGGGGTTGGGTTGAACATTCAGTACTTC
abundance: few; j_gene: TRBJ2-2; d_gene: TRBD1; v_gene: TRBV29-1; CDR3aa: CSASDRGKRVSGELFF; CDR3nt: TGCAGCGCCTCGGACAGGGGGAAACGGGTATCCGGGGAGCTGTTTTTT
abundance: .; j_gene: TRBJ1-2; d_gene: .; v_gene: TRBV30; CDR3aa: CAWSITGVRYGYTF; CDR3nt: TGTGCCTGGAGTATTACGGGTGTAAGGTATGGCTACACCTTC
abundance: few; j_gene: TRBJ2-7; d_gene: .; v_gene: TRBV6-5; CDR3aa: CASSYSRVLAEQYF; CDR3nt: TGTGCCAGCAGTTACTCGAGAGTATTGGCCGAGCAGTACTTC
abundance: .; j_gene: TRBJ2-7; d_gene: .; v_gene: TRBV20-1; CDR3aa: CSARKGFYEQYF; CDR3nt: TGCAGTGCTAGAAAGGGGTTCTACGAGCAGTACTTC
abundance: few; j_gene: TRBJ2-1; d_gene: TRBD2; v_gene: TRBV3-1; CDR3aa: CASSYRRLAESYNEQFF; CDR3nt: TGTGCCAGCAGCTATCGTAGGCTAGCGGAATCCTACAATGAGCAGTTCTTC
abundance: few; j_gene: TRBJ2-7; d_gene: TRBD1; v_gene: TRBV6-1; CDR3aa: CASSPDRVLWEQYF; CDR3nt: TGTGCCAGCAGTCCGGACAGGGTATTGTGGGAGCAGTACTTC
abundance: .; j_gene: TRBJ1-1; d_gene: .; v_gene: TRBV6-6; CDR3aa: CASMGRGNTEAFF; CDR3nt: TGTGCCAGCATGGGCAGGGGGAACACTGAAGCTTTCTTT
abundance: few; j_gene: TRBJ2-3; d_gene: .; v_gene: TRBV12-3/TRBV12-4; CDR3aa: CASSFFFEGDTQYF; CDR3nt: TGTGCCAGCAGTTTTTTTTTTGAGGGAGATACGCAGTATTTT
abundance: few; j_gene: TRBJ2-7; d_gene: TRBD2; v_gene: TRBV12-3/TRBV12-4; CDR3aa: CASSLSKRTSLYYEQYF; CDR3nt: TGTGCCAGCAGTTTAAGCAAAAGGACTAGCCTCTACTACGAGCAGTACTTC
abundance: few; j_gene: TRBJ2-1; d_gene: .; v_gene: TRBV6-2/TRBV6-3; CDR3aa: CASSQRGGGEQFF; CDR3nt: TGTGCCAGCAGTCAAAGGGGGGGCGGTGAGCAGTTCTTC
abundance: .; j_gene: TRBJ2-7; d_gene: .; v_gene: TRBV11-1; CDR3aa: CASSSDREQYF; CDR3nt: TGTGCCAGCAGTTCCGATCGCGAGCAGTACTTC
abundance: few; j_gene: TRBJ1-2; d_gene: .; v_gene: TRBV12-3/TRBV12-4; CDR3aa: CASSPRFGYTF; CDR3nt: TGTGCCAGCAGTCCGCGGTTTGGCTACACCTTC
abundance: few; j_gene: TRBJ2-7; d_gene: .; v_gene: TRBV5-5; CDR3aa: CASSLGFTGSYEQYF; CDR3nt: TGTGCCAGCAGCTTGGGGTTCACCGGTTCCTACGAGCAGTACTTC
abundance: few; j_gene: TRBJ2-1; d_gene: TRBD1; v_gene: TRBV6-5; CDR3aa: CASSFGTGGNEQFF; CDR3nt: TGTGCCAGCAGTTTCGGGACAGGGGGTAATGAGCAGTTCTTC
abundance: many; j_gene: TRBJ1-1; d_gene: .; v_gene: TRBV12-3/TRBV12-4; CDR3aa: CASKTLNTEAFF; CDR3nt: TGTGCCAGCAAGACCCTTAACACTGAAGCTTTCTTT
abundance: .; j_gene: TRBJ1-2; d_gene: TRBD1; v_gene: TRBV7-8; CDR3aa: CASSPNRDRGRLGYGYTF; CDR3nt: TGTGCCAGCAGCCCAAACCGGGACAGGGGGCGCCTCGGCTATGGCTACACCTTC
abundance: few; j_gene: TRBJ1-2; d_gene: .; v_gene: TRBV4-2; CDR3aa: CASRAEQGFNYGYTF; CDR3nt: TGTGCCAGCAGAGCTGAACAGGGATTCAACTATGGCTACACCTTC
abundance: .; j_gene: TRBJ2-2; d_gene: .; v_gene: TRBV4-1; CDR3aa: CASSQERVGELFF; CDR3nt: TGCGCCAGCAGCCAAGAGAGGGTCGGGGAGCTGTTTTTT
abundance: .; j_gene: TRBJ2-3; d_gene: .; v_gene: TRBV11-3; CDR3aa: CASSPDPPPGPTDTQYF; CDR3nt: TGTGCCAGCAGCCCAGACCCCCCTCCGGGACCCACAGATACGCAGTATTTT
abundance: few; j_gene: TRBJ1-1; d_gene: .; v_gene: TRBV20-1; CDR3aa: CSAPLRENTEAFF; CDR3nt: TGCAGTGCCCCCCTTCGGGAGAACACTGAAGCTTTCTTT
abundance: few; j_gene: TRBJ2-3; d_gene: .; v_gene: TRBV9; CDR3aa: CASSGDRAGSTDTQYF; CDR3nt: TGTGCCAGCAGCGGAGACCGAGCGGGCAGCACAGATACGCAGTATTTT
abundance: few; j_gene: TRBJ2-7; d_gene: .; v_gene: TRBV15; CDR3aa: CATSRGPRTVGYEQYF; CDR3nt: TGTGCCACCAGCAGAGGCCCCAGGACCGTCGGCTACGAGCAGTACTTC
abundance: .; j_gene: TRBJ2-7; d_gene: .; v_gene: TRBV12-3/TRBV12-4; CDR3aa: CASSLRRIHEQYF; CDR3nt: TGTGCCAGCAGTTTAAGGCGGATCCACGAGCAGTACTTC
abundance: few; j_gene: TRBJ1-6; d_gene: .; v_gene: TRBV4-2; CDR3aa: CASSQGRGEILHF; CDR3nt: TGTGCCAGCAGCCAAGGACGGGGAGAGATCCTCCACTTT
abundance: many; j_gene: TRBJ2-7; d_gene: .; v_gene: TRBV12-3/TRBV12-4; CDR3aa: CASSLGWDPERKYF; CDR3nt: TGTGCCAGCAGTTTAGGATGGGATCCCGAAAGGAAGTACTTC
abundance: few; j_gene: TRBJ1-1; d_gene: .; v_gene: TRBV15; CDR3aa: CATRQDTEAFF; CDR3nt: TGTGCCACCCGACAGGACACTGAAGCTTTCTTT
abundance: few; j_gene: TRBJ1-2; d_gene: .; v_gene: TRBV6-1; CDR3aa: CASSVGGKYGYTF; CDR3nt: TGTGCCAGCAGTGTAGGGGGAAAGTATGGCTACACCTTC
abundance: .; j_gene: TRBJ2-1; d_gene: TRBD2; v_gene: TRBV9; CDR3aa: CASSVGPAGGDEQFF; CDR3nt: TGTGCCAGCAGCGTAGGGCCAGCGGGGGGGGATGAGCAGTTCTTC
abundance: .; j_gene: TRBJ2-7; d_gene: .; v_gene: TRBV4-1; CDR3aa: CASSQESGRADTSGEQYF; CDR3nt: TGCGCCAGCAGCCAAGAATCGGGGCGGGCGGACACGTCGGGAGAGCAGTACTTC
abundance: many; j_gene: TRBJ2-1; d_gene: .; v_gene: TRBV12-3/TRBV12-4; CDR3aa: CASSTQTAVEQFF; CDR3nt: TGTGCCAGCAGCACCCAGACAGCCGTTGAGCAGTTCTTC
abundance: .; j_gene: TRBJ2-1; d_gene: .; v_gene: TRBV7-8; CDR3aa: CASSLPGISNEQFF; CDR3nt: TGTGCCAGCAGCTTACCCGGGATAAGCAATGAGCAGTTCTTC
abundance: few; j_gene: TRBJ1-3; d_gene: .; v_gene: TRBV18; CDR3aa: CASSPRKEGSGNTIYF; CDR3nt: TGTGCCAGCTCACCCAGGAAGGAGGGGTCTGGAAACACCATATATTTT
abundance: .; j_gene: TRBJ2-2; d_gene: TRBD2; v_gene: TRBV19; CDR3aa: CASSMAGGLLGELFF; CDR3nt: TGTGCCAGTAGTATGGCGGGGGGACTCCTCGGGGAGCTGTTTTTT
abundance: many; j_gene: TRBJ1-5; d_gene: .; v_gene: TRBV6-1; CDR3aa: CASSRRGDQPQHF; CDR3nt: TGCGCCAGCAGCCGCCGCGGGGATCAGCCCCAGCATTTT
abundance: few; j_gene: TRBJ2-4; d_gene: .; v_gene: TRBV20-1; CDR3aa: CSDHLAKNIQYF; CDR3nt: TGCAGTGATCATCTAGCCAAAAACATTCAGTACTTC